A single sample gave rise to the 24 T cell receptor beta chains below, sequenced in a study of human T cells and chemical hapten exposure. One entry per CDR3 protein results from TCRdb running MiXCR on the RACE reads. The top ten clones hold roughly 2.7% of a sample with more than 85,000 distinct CDR3 sequences, less than 40% of them seen once. Time point meaning: patch test 3, about 24 weeks after DPC sensitization. Treatment given: therapeutic diphenylcyclopropenone sensitization with weekly scalp DPC. The input for sequencing was whole blood, taken in connection with sensitization to the hapten diphenylcyclopropenone (DPC). These receptors were collected from a man in his forties or fifties with alopecia areata. Some clones in this sample may be carry-over from other donors' samples.

A few counts support this clonotype. This chain links TRBV5-5 with TRBJ2-3; D is perhaps TRBD2 (6 bases). With 4 bases removed from V and 4 bases from J, the gap between germline ends came to 13 bases. The CDR3 is 14 residues long. The V gene's germline CDR1 is SGHKS and CDR2 YYEKEE (reference sequence). The CDR3 DNA sequence: TGTGCCAGCAGCGGGGGACTGGGCCCAGATACGCAGTATTTT. Translated: CASSGGLGPDTQYF.

V gene TRBV12-3 or TRBV12-4 combines with J gene TRBJ2-5, with D unresolved. The V end lost 5 bases, the J end lost 2 bases, and 12 bases lay between the germline ends. The length of the CDR3 is 14 residues. In nucleotides, the CDR3 is TGTGCCAGCAGTCGACTGGACGGTCAAGAGACCCAGTACTTC. It specifies CASSRLDGQETQYF.

The chain carries TRBV12-3 or TRBV12-4 and TRBJ2-1; maybe TRBD1 (6 bases). Trimming took off 7 bases at V and 0 bases at J, with 13 bases between the two ends. The CDR3 is made up of 15 amino acids. CDR3 residues: CASTPDRPSYNEQFF. The DNA for the CDR3 is TGTGCCAGCACTCCAGACAGGCCCTCCTACAATGAGCAGTTCTTC.

The table lists this clonotype with a few counts. The chain links TRBV24-1 to TRBJ2-1; D is unclear. The CDR3 runs to 12 residues. The germline CDR1 and CDR2 sequences are KGHDR and SFDVKD. V lost 5 bases, J lost 5 bases, and 6 bases lay in between. CDR3 nucleotide sequence: TGTGCCACCAGTGGCCGGCACAATGAGCAGTTCTTC. This sequence encodes CATSGRHNEQFF.

This rearrangement joins TRBV20-1 to TRBJ2-3; 13 bases agree with TRBD2. There are 15 residues in the CDR3. V was clipped by 4 bases and J by 2 bases; unmatched bases: 3. Looked up from germline, CDR1 is DFQATT and CDR2 is SNEGSKA (reference sequence). DNA for the CDR3: TGCAGTGCTACAGGACTAGCGGGGGCCACAGATACGCAGTATTTT. Translation: CSATGLAGATDTQYF.

A few counts support this clonotype. The rearrangement uses TRBV6-2 or TRBV6-3 and TRBJ2-6; maybe TRBD2 (5 bases). V lost 5 bases, J lost 2 bases, and 10 bases lay in between. CDR3 length: 15 residues. Looked up from germline, CDR1 is MNHEY and CDR2 is SVGEGT. Here the CDR3 reads CASSPVRAGANVLTF. CDR3 sequence (DNA): TGTGCCAGCAGTCCGGTGCGGGCTGGGGCCAACGTCCTGACTTTC.

J is TRBJ1-5 and V is TRBV20-1; a weak D match, TRBD1 (6 bases). CDR3 length: 14 amino acids. The germline V gene encodes CDR1 DFQATT and CDR2 SNEGSKA (reference sequence). Trimming shortened V by 4 bases and J by 0 bases, and 10 bases separated the two germline ends. In DNA, the CDR3 is TGCAGTGCTACCAGGGGCAATAGCAATCAGCCCCAGCATTTT. This gives the protein CSATRGNSNQPQHF.

The genes are TRBV4-3 and TRBJ2-1; perhaps TRBD2 as D (6 bases). CDR1 and CDR2 from the germline V gene are LGHNA and YSLEER. This CDR3 is built from 13 residues. The V end was cut by 0 bases, the J end by 10 bases, with 10 bases between. The CDR3 DNA follows: TGCGCCAGCAGCCAAGACGGGGGAGACGAGCAGTTCTTC. Translation gives CASSQDGGDEQFF.

This clonotype was found a few times. J is TRBJ2-3 and V is TRBV20-1, with 7 bases matching TRBD2. This CDR3 spans 16 amino acids. With V trimmed by 1 base and J by 1 base, 8 bases remained unmatched. The germline V gene has CDR1 DFQATT and CDR2 SNEGSKA (reference sequence). The CDR3 loop is CSARVASGGRTDTQYF. CDR3 nucleotide sequence: TGCAGTGCTAGAGTCGCTAGCGGAGGTCGCACAGATACGCAGTATTTT.

This clonotype has just a few counts. The chain carries TRBV6-2 or TRBV6-3 and TRBJ2-1, with 16 bases lining up with TRBD2. The germline CDR1 and CDR2 sequences are MNHEY and SVGEGT. The CDR3 consists of 18 residues. V was pared by 2 bases and J by 5 bases, with 6 bases of the junction left unmatched. DNA for the CDR3: TGTGCCAGCAGTTACACATGGGGACTAGCGGGAGGGGACAATGAGCAGTTCTTC. Amino acid sequence: CASSYTWGLAGGDNEQFF.

This rearrangement joins TRBV5-1 to TRBJ1-2; D gene unclear. CDR1 and CDR2 from the germline V gene are SGHRS and YFSETQ. This CDR3 spans 16 amino acids. V gave up 1 base and J gave up 2 bases, with 15 bases separating them. CDR3 sequence (DNA): TGCGCCAGCAGCTTGTCGACGGGAAATCAGAACTATGGCTACACCTTC. Protein: CASSLSTGNQNYGYTF.

This clonotype was seen a handful of times. The rearrangement joins TRBV7-6 to TRBJ2-1, with D perhaps TRBD2 (6 bases). Trimming cost V 8 bases and J 3 bases, with 14 bases left between them. CDR3 length: 14 residues. In germline, CDR1 is SGHVS, CDR2 FNYEAQ. The CDR3 region has the DNA TGTGCCAGCGGCTCCGTGGAGGGCTACAATGAGCAGTTCTTC. Residues: CASGSVEGYNEQFF.

This clonotype appeared a few times. The chain recombines TRBV7-2 with TRBJ2-7; D uncertain. V lost 5 bases and J lost 2, with 10 bases in between. Germline V gene data show CDR1 as SGHTA and CDR2 as FQGNSA. The CDR3 runs to 13 residues. For the CDR3, the DNA is TGTGCCAGCAGCCCCGACGGCGCCTACGAGCAGTACGTC. Amino acid sequence: CASSPDGAYEQYV.

About this clonotype: The junction does not match germline at one end; this may be a read error. V gene TRBV7-7 combines with J gene TRBJ2-5; no clear D. The CDR3 contains 15 residues. Per the germline V gene, CDR1 is SSHAT and CDR2 is FNYEAQ (reference sequence). CDR3 in amino acids: CASSLGALNQETQYF. CDR3 DNA sequence: TGTGCTAGCAGCCTTGGTGCACTAAACCAAGAGACCCAGTACTTC.

The chain's CDR3 is CASSVCSGEQYV. As DNA, the CDR3 is TGTGCCAGCAGTGTTTGTAGTGGCGAGCAGTACGTC. The chain joins TRBV2 to TRBJ2-7; no clear D. V lost 4 bases and J lost 6, with 10 bases in between. There are 12 residues in the CDR3. CDR1 and CDR2 from the germline V gene are SNHLY and FYNNEI.

The chain has TRBV6-1 and TRBJ1-1; D ambiguous. Germline lookup yields CDR1 MNHNS and CDR2 SASEGT. V dropped 3 bases and J dropped 0 bases, with 5 bases sitting between them. This CDR3 spans 13 amino acids. CDR3 sequence: CASSETLNTEAFF. DNA of the CDR3: TGTGCCAGCAGTGAGACCCTGAACACTGAAGCTTTCTTT.

The J gene is TRBJ2-1, the V gene TRBV14; 9 bases map to TRBD2. The CDR3 consists of 17 residues. Looked up from germline, CDR1 is SGHDN and CDR2 is FVKESK. V lost 1 base, J lost 3 bases, and 7 bases stayed unmatched. CDR3 DNA sequence: TGTGCCAGCAGCCAAGTCGGGACTAGCAGGAGCTACAATGAGCAGTTCTTC. This codes for CASSQVGTSRSYNEQFF. The full variable domain, rest sourced from reference TRBV14 and TRBJ2-1, is EAGVTQFPSHSVIEKGQTVTLRCDPISGHDNLYWYRRVMGKEIKFLLHFVKESKQDESGMPNNRFLAERTGGTYSTLKVQPAELEDSGVYFCASSQVGTSRSYNEQFFGPGTRLTVL.

V usage is TRBV5-1 and J usage is TRBJ1-1; 7 nucleotides align to TRBD1. Trimming removed 0 bases from V and 6 bases from J; junction bases left unmatched: 14. Germline CDR1 and CDR2: SGHRS and YFSETQ. The length of the CDR3 is 17 residues. Written as DNA, the CDR3 is TGCGCCAGCAGCTTGGAGAGGGGGCGAACTGACAGCGCTGAAGCTTTCTTT. It is translated as CASSLERGRTDSAEAFF.

This clonotype was observed a handful of times. V gene TRBV19 combines with J gene TRBJ2-5; maybe TRBD2 (6 bases). V lost 8 bases and J lost 3, with 13 bases in between. The CDR3 has 13 residues. The germline gives CDR1 LNHDA, CDR2 SQIVND (reference sequence). For the CDR3, the DNA is TGTGCCAGTCGCGACGGGGGTGAAGAGACCCAGTACTTC. Protein product: CASRDGGEETQYF.

The chain joins TRBV6-5 to TRBJ1-4, with 7 bases matching TRBD1. The CDR3 extends over 15 amino acids. Germline V gene data show CDR1 as MNHEY and CDR2 as SVGAGI. V shed 0 bases, J shed 7 bases, and the junction held 5 bases outside the gene matches. The CDR3 nucleotides read TGTGCCAGCAGTTACTCCCAGGGGGGAGGTGAAAAACTGTTTTTT. This codes for CASSYSQGGGEKLFF.

The rearrangement joins TRBV5-1 to TRBJ1-1; D is uncertain. Trimming shortened V by 0 bases and J by 1 base, and 10 bases separated the two germline ends. This CDR3 spans 15 amino acids. Germline lookup yields CDR1 SGHRS and CDR2 YFSETQ. The CDR3 reads CASSLAVVSNTEAFF. As DNA, the CDR3 is TGCGCCAGCAGCTTGGCCGTCGTCTCGAACACTGAAGCTTTCTTT. Together with reference TRBV5-1 and TRBJ1-1, the CDR3 gives the full variable domain: KAGVTQTPRYLIKTRGQQVTLSCSPISGHRSVSWYQQTPGQGLQFLFEYFSETQRNKGNFPGRFSGRQFSNSRSEMNVSTLELGDSALYLCASSLAVVSNTEAFFGQGTRLTVV.

This clonotype showed up just a few times. J is TRBJ1-6 and V is TRBV6-5; 9 nucleotides match TRBD1. V lost 5 bases to trimming and J lost 6 bases; unmatched junction nucleotides: 11. The CDR3 runs to 17 residues. Germline V gene lookup returns CDR1 MNHEY and CDR2 SVGAGI. CDR3 sequence: CASSTDYRGRSNSPLHF. The CDR3, as DNA: TGTGCCAGCAGTACGGATTACAGGGGGCGCAGTAATTCACCCCTCCACTTT.

The chain carries TRBV6-5 and TRBJ2-1; perhaps TRBD1 as D (6 bases). The germline CDR1 and CDR2 sequences are MNHEY and SVGAGI. The CDR3 has 16 residues. The V end was cut by 6 bases, the J end by 2 bases, with 17 bases between. In DNA, the CDR3 is TGTGCCAGCAGCAACCGGGACACCATCCCCTACAATGAGCAGTTCTTC. Protein sequence: CASSNRDTIPYNEQFF.

This clonotype was detected once. The V gene is TRBV30, the J gene TRBJ1-1; D is undetermined. Germline assignment: CDR1 GTSNPN and CDR2 SVGIG (reference sequence). V shed 3 bases and J shed 8 bases, with 13 bases lying between them. The CDR3 is made up of 12 amino acids. The CDR3 DNA reads TGTGCCTGGAGGGGTGAGGCAAGGGAAGCTTTCTTT. Protein product: CAWRGEAREAFF.